This TCR beta chain is drawn from a study of identical twins. A universal primer site arose from template switching, and cDNA bore unique molecular identifiers. MiXCR, applied by TCRdb to the 5' RACE reads, yields one record per CDR3 protein. The sample records some 240,000 distinct CDR3 sequences, over 9.5% being singletons. With regard to this clonotype: What it binds is unknown.

Broader study findings: Within monozygotic twins, out-of-frame TCR alpha sharing was underestimated by the models. Cross-sectional statistics underpinned the conclusions; the same donors were not followed.

CDR1 SGHTA and CDR2 FQGTGA come from the germline V gene. CDR3 size: 14 residues. V trimming: 4 bases; J trimming: 3 bases; junction bases outside the gene matches: 2. The TCR comes from a man aged 45 to 65 in good health. The rearrangement uses TRBV7-3 and TRBJ1-3, with 8 bases matching TRBD1. The sequencing input was memory T cells sorted from blood. CDR3 nucleotide sequence: TGTGCCAGCAGCTCGACAGGGGTTGGAAACACCATATATTTT. This sequence encodes CASSSTGVGNTIYF.